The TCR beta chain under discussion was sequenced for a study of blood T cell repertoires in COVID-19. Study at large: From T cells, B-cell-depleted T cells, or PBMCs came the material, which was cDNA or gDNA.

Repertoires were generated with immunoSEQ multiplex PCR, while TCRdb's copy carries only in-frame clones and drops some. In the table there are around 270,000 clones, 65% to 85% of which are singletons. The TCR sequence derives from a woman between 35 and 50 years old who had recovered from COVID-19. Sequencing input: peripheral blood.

CDR3 in DNA: TGTGCCAGCAATAGACAGGCTGGCAATCAGCCCCAGCATTTT. Translated, it gives CASNRQAGNQPQHF. The chain is built from TRBV2 and TRBJ1-5; maybe TRBD1 (6 bases). Germline lookup yields CDR1 SNHLY and CDR2 FYNNEI. This CDR3 has 14 residues. Trimming shortened V by 7 bases and J by 2 bases, and 12 bases separated the two germline ends. Variable domain in full (rest from reference TRBV2 and TRBJ1-5): EPEVTQTPSHQVTQMGQEVILRCVPISNHLYFYWYRQILGQKVEFLVSFYNNEISEKSEIFDDQFSVERPDGSNFTLKIRSTKLEDSAMYFCASNRQAGNQPQHFGDGTRLSIL.